These T cell receptor beta chains were read from a single sample in a study of blood T cell repertoires in COVID-19. The protocol was immunoSEQ multiplex PCR, while the TCRdb copy is restricted to in-frame clones and leaves out a portion. Of over 90,000 clones in the sample, more than 75% were seen once. The sample comprised peripheral blood. Every receptor here comes from a man aged 50 or older with active or convalescent COVID-19. Each CDR3 is given with its conserved first and last residue. Fields, in order: V gene, D gene, clone size, J gene, CDR3 protein, CDR3 DNA. D genes are given only for firm matches. Some rows have no size entry. The others give once, few or many, or a class for an expanded clone.

TRBV24-1	.	.	TRBJ1-6	CATSDAKQSSYNSPLHF	TGTGCCACCAGTGACGCCAAACAGAGCTCCTATAATTCACCCCTCCACTTT
TRBV5-1	.	once	TRBJ2-5	CASSLTGTELKKYF	TGCGCCAGCAGCTTGACAGGCACGGAGCTCAAGAAGTACTTC
TRBV7-7	TRBD1	.	TRBJ2-1	CASSLGGGDRGNEQFF	TGTGCCAGCAGCTTAGGTGGTGGGGACAGGGGAAATGAGCAGTTCTTC
TRBV12-2	.	few	TRBJ1-1	CASRHPGQGSTEAFF	TGTGCAAGTCGCCACCCGGGACAGGGGAGCACTGAAGCTTTCTTT
TRBV28	TRBD2	.	TRBJ2-7	CASSLAGEPEQYF	TGTGCCAGCAGTCTAGCGGGGGAACCCGAGCAGTACTTC
TRBV6-5	TRBD1	.	TRBJ1-6	CASRSGQYNSPLHF	TGTGCCAGCAGATCGGGACAGTATAATTCACCCCTCCACTTT
TRBV4-1	TRBD1	.	TRBJ1-5	CASSQEGGQGYQPQHF	TGCGCCAGCAGCCAAGAAGGGGGACAGGGGTACCAGCCCCAGCATTTT
TRBV5-1	TRBD1	.	TRBJ2-5	CASSLTDRSQETQYF	TGCGCCAGCAGCTTAACGGACAGGTCCCAAGAGACCCAGTACTTC
TRBV7-2	.	few	TRBJ1-6	CASSPRDSYNSPLHF	TGTGCCAGCAGCCCCAGGGACTCCTATAATTCACCCCTCCACTTT
TRBV21-1	.	.	TRBJ2-7	CASSKNQGRNNEQYF	TGTGCCAGCAGCAAAAACCAGGGAAGAAACAACGAGCAGTACTTC
TRBV5-1	TRBD1	.	TRBJ1-2	CASSLGDRNYGYTF	TGCGCCAGCAGCTTGGGGGACAGAAACTATGGCTACACCTTC
TRBV4-2	.	.	TRBJ2-5	CASSQGRGETQYF	TGTGCCAGCAGCCAAGGGAGGGGAGAGACCCAGTACTTC
TRBV9	TRBD2	.	TRBJ2-5	CASSPGTSGGTLQETQYF	TGTGCCAGCAGCCCCGGGACTAGCGGGGGGACCTTACAAGAGACCCAGTACTTC
TRBV25-1	TRBD1	.	TRBJ1-1	CASSATPTGATEAFF	TGTGCCAGCAGTGCCACACCTACAGGGGCCACTGAAGCTTTCTTT
TRBV7-8	.	.	TRBJ2-1	CASSLAGGHNEQFF	TGTGCCAGCAGCTTAGCGGGGGGACACAATGAGCAGTTCTTC
TRBV5-1	TRBD1	few	TRBJ1-1	CASCTGGAEDTEAFF	TGCGCCAGCTGCACAGGGGGCGCGGAGGACACTGAAGCTTTCTTT
TRBV19	TRBD2	.	TRBJ2-2	CASAINPTLSGGRTGELFF	TGTGCCAGTGCGATAAACCCCACCCTTAGCGGGGGGCGGACCGGGGAGCTGTTTTTT
TRBV28	TRBD1	.	TRBJ1-3	CASSPHGDRGRNTIYF	TGTGCCAGCAGTCCGCATGGGGACAGGGGCAGAAACACCATATATTTT
TRBV4-1	.	.	TRBJ1-3	CASSQDISRSSGNTIYF	TGCGCCAGCAGCCAAGATATAAGCCGGAGCTCTGGAAACACCATATATTTT
TRBV3-1/TRBV3-2	TRBD1	.	TRBJ1-2	CASSARSGTGGGYGYTF	TGTGCCAGCAGCGCAAGATCCGGGACAGGGGGGGGCTATGGCTACACCTTC
TRBV28	TRBD1	.	TRBJ1-3	CASSLPGQGRVSGNTIYF	TGTGCCAGCAGTTTGCCCGGACAGGGCCGCGTCTCTGGAAACACCATATATTTT
TRBV28	.	.	TRBJ1-1	CASRGSTFRNTEAFF	TGTGCCAGCCGGGGTTCTACATTTCGGAACACTGAAGCTTTCTTT
TRBV25-1	TRBD1	.	TRBJ1-2	CASSLATGYGYTF	TGTGCCAGTTCCCTCGCGACAGGGTATGGCTACACCTTC
TRBV9	TRBD2	.	TRBJ2-3	CASSPSLAGLTDTQYF	TGTGCCAGCAGCCCATCCCTAGCGGGGCTCACAGATACGCAGTATTTT
TRBV18	TRBD1	.	TRBJ1-1	CASSPGQGRTEAFF	TGTGCCAGCTCCCCCGGACAGGGTCGAACTGAAGCTTTCTTT
TRBV24-1	TRBD1	.	TRBJ2-1	CATSDLGQGGDEQFF	TGTGCCACCAGTGATTTAGGACAGGGGGGCGATGAGCAGTTCTTC
TRBV6-5	.	once	TRBJ1-5	CASSPVAGNQPQHF	TGTGCCAGCAGCCCCGTGGCAGGGAATCAGCCCCAGCATTTT
TRBV27	.	.	TRBJ1-1	CASSLRTLNTEAFF	TGTGCCAGCAGTTTAAGGACACTGAACACTGAAGCTTTCTTT
TRBV6-5	.	.	TRBJ1-1	CASSYPDMTEAFF	TGTGCCAGCAGTTACCCGGACATGACTGAAGCTTTCTTT
TRBV25-1	TRBD1	.	TRBJ1-6	CASRGQNSPLHF	TGTGCCAGCAGGGGACAGAATTCACCCCTCCACTTT
TRBV11-3	.	once	TRBJ2-4	CASSLSRLDIQYF	TGTGCCAGCAGCTTAAGCAGGCTGGACATTCAGTACTTC
TRBV27	.	.	TRBJ1-5	CASISTGPPYNQPQHF	TGTGCCAGCATCTCAACAGGTCCTCCCTACAATCAGCCCCAGCATTTT
TRBV19	.	few	TRBJ1-1	CASSIQGIADTEAFF	TGTGCCAGTAGTATCCAGGGGATTGCGGACACTGAAGCTTTCTTT
TRBV4-1	.	.	TRBJ2-5	CASSQDGIQETQYF	TGCGCCAGCAGCCAAGATGGCATTCAAGAGACCCAGTACTTC
TRBV7-8	.	.	TRBJ2-4	CASSSRENNFFNIQYF	TGTGCCAGCAGCTCCCGGGAGAACAACTTCTTTAACATTCAGTACTTC
TRBV7-9	TRBD2	.	TRBJ2-1	CASSSTSNDEQFF	TGTGCCAGCAGCTCGACTAGCAATGATGAGCAGTTCTTC